Shown below are 17 T cell receptor beta chains from a single sample sequenced in a study of T cell responses to AZD1222 COVID-19 vaccine. Assay used: immunoSEQ multiplex PCR; TCRdb lists only in-frame clones, some missing. The data contain about 150,000 clones, around 93% of them singletons. The sequencing used peripheral blood, collected 28 days after the second AZD1222 dose. The receptor set was obtained from an adult who received the AZD1222 COVID-19 vaccine.

The CDR3 DNA follows: TGTGCCAGCAGACTCCGTCGGGGGAACACTGAAGCTTTCTTT. Its protein is CASRLRRGNTEAFF. The V and J genes are TRBV28 and TRBJ1-1, with no clear D. Germline-derived CDR1 and CDR2 are MDHEN and SYDVKM. With 6 bases removed from V and 1 base from J, the gap between germline ends came to 12 bases. The CDR3 is 14 residues long.

The J gene is TRBJ2-1, the V gene TRBV10-1; 10 bases are shared with TRBD1. There are 15 residues in the CDR3. Germline loops: CDR1 WNHNN, CDR2 SYGVQD (reference sequence). The V segment lost 2 bases and the J segment 3 bases; nucleotides outside the gene matches: 1. CDR3 nucleotides: TGCGCCAGCAGTGAGGGACAGGGGGACTACAATGAGCAGTTCTTC. Its translation: CASSEGQGDYNEQFF.

The gene calls are TRBV13 and TRBJ2-7, with unresolved D. The length of the CDR3 is 11 residues. Germline V gives CDR1 PRHDT, CDR2 FYEKMQ (reference sequence). V lost 2 bases, J lost 5 bases, and 4 bases lay in between. In DNA, the CDR3 is TGTGCCAGCAGCTTAAGCCACGAGCAGTACTTC. It encodes CASSLSHEQYF. The whole variable domain, filled in from reference TRBV13 and TRBJ2-7, reads AAGVIQSPRHLIKEKRETATLKCYPIPRHDTVYWYQQGPGQDPQFLISFYEKMQSDKGSIPDRFSAQQFSDYHSELNMSSLELGDSALYFCASSLSHEQYFGPGTRLTVT.

The chain is built from TRBV6-2 or TRBV6-3 and TRBJ1-4; D not resolved. CDR3 size: 16 residues. With 6 bases removed from V and 7 bases from J, the gap between germline ends came to 21 bases. Germline V gives CDR1 MNHEY, CDR2 SVGEGT. CDR3 protein: CASRPMDAWTFEKLFF. Written as DNA, the CDR3 is TGTGCCAGCAGACCTATGGACGCCTGGACGTTTGAAAAACTGTTTTTT.

The V call is TRBV3-1 (or the pseudogene TRBV3-2), the J call TRBJ2-3; D gene unclear. Germline CDR1 and CDR2: LGHDT and YNNKEL (reference sequence). V was clipped by 0 bases and J by 2 bases, with 9 bases between them. The CDR3 has 15 amino acids. The CDR3 loop reads CASSQENIFTDTQYF. In nucleotides, the CDR3 is TGTGCCAGCAGCCAAGAGAACATTTTCACAGATACGCAGTATTTT.

The chain uses TRBV7-9 and TRBJ2-2, with 12 bases that match TRBD2. Unmatched junction bases numbered 8, after V lost 5 bases and J lost 4 bases. The CDR3 length is 17 residues. Looked up from germline, CDR1 is SEHNR and CDR2 is FQNEAQ (reference sequence). CDR3 bases: TGTGCCAGCAGCCCTAAGACTAGCGGGAGTGTCACCGGGGAGCTGTTTTTT. This sequence encodes CASSPKTSGSVTGELFF.

The chain joins TRBV5-1 to TRBJ2-2; TRBD2 might be the D (5 bases). The germline gives CDR1 SGHRS, CDR2 YFSETQ. Trimming took off 0 bases at V and 2 bases at J, with 8 bases between the two ends. There are 15 residues in the CDR3. This CDR3 is CASSLGLSNTGELFF. In DNA form, the CDR3 reads TGCGCCAGCAGCTTGGGACTATCTAACACCGGGGAGCTGTTTTTT.

The genes are TRBV12-3 or TRBV12-4 and TRBJ1-5; a possible D gene is TRBD1 (6 bases). V dropped 3 bases and J dropped 6 bases, with 9 bases sitting between them. The CDR3 consists of 13 residues. The CDR3 DNA follows: TGTGCCAGCAGTTTGGGGGGGCTTCAGCCCCAGCATTTT. Encoded protein: CASSLGGLQPQHF.

The chain uses TRBV9 and TRBJ1-6; D is unresolved. Trimming removed 3 bases from V and 7 bases from J, with 14 bases in between. Germline values: CDR1 SGDLS, CDR2 YYNGEE. The CDR3 is made up of 15 amino acids. The CDR3 protein is CASSAHPGPNSPLHF. The DNA for the CDR3 is TGTGCCAGCAGCGCCCACCCGGGTCCGAATTCACCCCTCCACTTT.

The genes are TRBV16 and TRBJ1-1; D unresolved. Germline V CDR1 and CDR2: KGHSY, FQNENV. V was shortened by 3 bases and J by 7 bases, with 12 bases between the two germline ends. The CDR3 spans 13 residues. CDR3 in amino acids: CASSQIGRIEAFF. The CDR3 DNA reads TGTGCCAGCAGCCAGATTGGACGGATTGAAGCTTTCTTT.

The gene calls are TRBV3-1 (or the pseudogene TRBV3-2) and TRBJ1-5; 9 positions match TRBD1. V lost 0 bases to trimming and J lost 1 base; unmatched junction nucleotides: 10. The CDR3 has 19 residues. CDR1 is LGHDT and CDR2 is YNNKEL in the germline V gene (reference sequence). CDR3 sequence: CASSQDPRNGTGSNQPQHF. The CDR3 DNA sequence: TGTGCCAGCAGCCAAGACCCTAGGAACGGGACAGGGAGCAATCAGCCCCAGCATTTT.

This chain uses TRBV5-5 with TRBJ2-3; D not resolved. The V end was cut by 1 base, the J end by 0 bases, with 9 bases between. The CDR3 is 15 residues long. Per the germline V gene, CDR1 is SGHKS and CDR2 is YYEKEE (reference sequence). This CDR3 is CASSLRGGSTDTQYF. DNA for the CDR3: TGTGCCAGCAGCTTGAGAGGCGGCAGCACAGATACGCAGTATTTT.

V and J are TRBV11-3 and TRBJ1-1; 9 bases agree with TRBD1. Germline CDR1 SGHNT, CDR2 YENEEA. The CDR3 is 15 residues long. J lost 3 bases, V lost 7 bases, and 9 bases had no gene match. Here the CDR3 reads CASNRDRETDTEAFF. In nucleotides, the CDR3 is TGTGCCAGCAACCGGGACAGGGAAACGGACACTGAAGCTTTCTTT.

This chain joins TRBV11-2 and TRBJ2-5; perhaps TRBD2 as D (8 bases). The CDR3 is 16 residues long. V was clipped by 5 bases and J by 2 bases, with 18 bases between them. Germline CDR1 SGHAT, CDR2 FQNNGV. DNA for the CDR3: TGTGCCAGCAGCGGGGCGGGGGGACAGTATCAAGAGACCCAGTACTTC. Protein: CASSGAGGQYQETQYF.

The J gene is TRBJ2-1, the V gene TRBV6-1; 13 bases line up with TRBD2. This CDR3 comprises 15 residues. J lost 9 bases, V lost 1 base, and 3 bases had no gene match. Germline V CDR1 and CDR2: MNHNS, SASEGT. This CDR3 reads CASSEGLAGGLEQFF. For the CDR3, the DNA is TGTGCCAGCAGTGAAGGACTAGCGGGGGGACTTGAGCAGTTCTTC.

The chain recombines TRBV28 with TRBJ2-1, with D possibly being TRBD1 (6 bases). The germline CDR1 and CDR2 sequences are MDHEN and SYDVKM. Trimming took off 9 bases at V and 7 bases at J, with 13 bases between the two ends. The CDR3 is 12 amino acids. CDR3 sequence reads: CASTGLRNEQFF. CDR3 coding DNA: TGTGCCAGTACAGGGCTTCGGAATGAGCAGTTCTTC.

The rearrangement joins TRBV30 to TRBJ1-3, with D tentatively TRBD1 (5 bases). The CDR3 length is 14 residues. V gave up 8 bases and J gave up 1 base, with 15 bases separating them. The germline V gene has CDR1 GTSNPN and CDR2 SVGIG (reference sequence). Here the CDR3 reads CAGGPGGSGNTIYF. CDR3 in DNA: TGTGCCGGGGGTCCGGGAGGATCTGGAAACACCATATATTTT.